Below, 17 T cell receptor beta chains from the same sample are listed, as sequenced in a study of blood T cell repertoires in COVID-19. Profiled with immunoSEQ multiplex PCR; TCRdb holds only in-frame clones, not every one. The sample includes about 80,000 clones, around 77% of them seen just once. Sequences were obtained from peripheral blood. The receptors derive from a man in his 70s with active or convalescent COVID-19.

A single count supports this clone. V gene TRBV23-1 combines with J gene TRBJ2-6, with a tentative D call TRBD2 (5 bases). TRBV23-1 has ORF status, its function being uncertain. The V and J ends lost 0 bases and 4 bases respectively, with 10 bases between them. The CDR3 runs 16 residues. The CDR3 loop reads CASSQSGPGGANVLTF. The CDR3, as DNA: TGCGCCAGCAGTCAATCGGGCCCGGGGGGGGCCAACGTCCTGACTTTC.

This sequence joins TRBV2 and TRBJ1-6; TRBD1 might be the D (5 bases). This CDR3 contains 15 residues. V lost 3 bases to trimming and J lost 10 bases, with 16 bases between them. Germline values: CDR1 SNHLY, CDR2 FYNNEI. CDR3 sequence: CASSEVGGISSPLHF. The CDR3 DNA follows: TGTGCCAGCAGTGAGGTGGGGGGAATAAGCTCACCCCTCCACTTT.

This chain connects TRBV30 to TRBJ1-3; TRBD1 aligns across 9 bases. CDR3 length: 19 amino acids. Germline V gene sequence: CDR1 GTSNPN, CDR2 SVGIG (reference sequence). V shed 1 base, J shed 2 bases, and the junction held 15 bases outside the gene matches. This CDR3 reads CAWSAFGQGLIGPGNTIYF. The CDR3 region has the DNA TGTGCCTGGAGTGCCTTCGGACAGGGGTTAATAGGGCCTGGAAACACCATATATTTT.

The chain joins TRBV10-2 to TRBJ2-5, with 8 bases aligning to TRBD2. CDR3 length: 16 residues. The germline V gene encodes CDR1 WSHSY and CDR2 SAAADI. V lost 4 bases to trimming and J lost 0 bases; unmatched junction nucleotides: 7. CDR3 in DNA: TGCGCCAGCAGTGGGTCCTTTAGCGGGGACCAAGAGACCCAGTACTTC. Residues: CASSGSFSGDQETQYF.

V is TRBV28 and J is TRBJ1-6; D is ambiguous. Trimming took off 7 bases at V and 7 bases at J, with 8 bases between the two ends. The length of the CDR3 is 12 residues. CDR1 MDHEN and CDR2 SYDVKM come from the germline V gene. CDR3 loop: CASKWPNSPLHF. The DNA for the CDR3 is TGTGCCAGCAAATGGCCCAATTCACCCCTCCACTTT.

V usage is TRBV2 and J usage is TRBJ1-5; 7 nucleotides line up with TRBD1. Losses at the gene ends were 5 bases for V and 6 bases for J; bases not matched to a gene: 7. Germline values: CDR1 SNHLY, CDR2 FYNNEI. The CDR3 is 14 amino acids. CDR3 protein: CASSFDRDSQPQHF. CDR3 sequence (DNA): TGTGCCAGCAGTTTTGACAGGGACAGTCAGCCCCAGCATTTT. The full variable domain, in which reference TRBV2 and TRBJ1-5 provide the parts outside the CDR3, is EPEVTQTPSHQVTQMGQEVILRCVPISNHLYFYWYRQILGQKVEFLVSFYNNEISEKSEIFDDQFSVERPDGSNFTLKIRSTKLEDSAMYFCASSFDRDSQPQHFGDGTRLSIL.

V gene TRBV6-2 or TRBV6-3 combines with J gene TRBJ2-3; 9 nucleotides align to TRBD2. Germline CDR1 reads MNHEY; CDR2 reads SVGEGT. This CDR3 region has 16 residues. J lost 1 base, V lost 6 bases, and 8 bases had no gene match. CDR3 loop: CASSPRGGGGTDTQYF. DNA for the CDR3: TGTGCCAGCAGCCCCCGTGGCGGGGGGGGCACAGATACGCAGTATTTT.

This rearrangement joins TRBV6-5 to TRBJ1-1; 7 bases fit TRBD1. The trim removed 5 bases at V and 7 bases at J, leaving 10 bases unmatched. This CDR3 has 14 amino acids. Germline values: CDR1 MNHEY, CDR2 SVGAGI. DNA for the CDR3: TGTGCCAGCAGTATTAACAGGGGCTCATTTGAAGCTTTCTTT. It specifies CASSINRGSFEAFF.

The chain links TRBV5-6 to TRBJ1-6; 10 bases map to TRBD1. This CDR3 contains 17 residues. V trimming: 1 base; J trimming: 3 bases; junction bases outside the gene matches: 4. Germline CDR1 reads SGHDT; CDR2 reads YYEEEE. The CDR3 sequence is CASSLSGQGSYNSPLHF. CDR3 in DNA: TGTGCCAGCAGCTTGTCGGGACAGGGGAGCTATAATTCACCCCTCCACTTT. The full variable domain, its missing parts supplied by reference TRBV5-6 and TRBJ1-6, is DAGVTQSPTHLIKTRGQQVTLRCSPKSGHDTVSWYQQALGQGPQFIFQYYEEEERQRGNFPDRFSGHQFPNYSSELNVNALLLGDSALYLCASSLSGQGSYNSPLHFGNGTRLTVT.

The chain employs TRBV19 and TRBJ2-1; 10 bases agree with TRBD2. From germline, CDR1 is LNHDA and CDR2 SQIVND (reference sequence). The V segment lost 3 bases and the J segment 4 bases; nucleotides outside the gene matches: 3. The CDR3 has 15 amino acids. The CDR3 is CASSIWTSGYNEQFF. The DNA of the CDR3 is TGTGCCAGTAGTATTTGGACTAGCGGTTACAATGAGCAGTTCTTC.

The chain uses TRBV11-2 and TRBJ1-5; 7 bases map to TRBD1. V shed 1 base and J 7 bases; nucleotides not matched to a gene: 16. This CDR3 has 18 residues. Germline CDR1 and CDR2: SGHAT and FQNNGV. The CDR3 loop is CASSLVFSGLRGRQPQHF. CDR3 DNA: TGTGCCAGCAGCTTAGTGTTTTCCGGGCTCAGGGGGAGGCAGCCCCAGCATTTT. Together with reference TRBV11-2 and TRBJ1-5, the CDR3 gives the full variable domain: EAGVAQSPRYKIIEKRQSVAFWCNPISGHATLYWYQQILGQGPKLLIQFQNNGVVDDSQLPKDRFSAERLKGVDSTLKIQPAKLEDSAVYLCASSLVFSGLRGRQPQHFGDGTRLSIL.

The chain uses TRBV30 and TRBJ2-7, with a weak D call TRBD2 (6 bases). Germline CDR1 GTSNPN, CDR2 SVGIG (reference sequence). Trimming removed 4 bases at V and 1 base at J, with 8 bases between. This CDR3 has 12 amino acids. CDR3 nucleotides: TGTGCCTGGAAAGGGACTTCCTACGAGCAGTACTTC. Protein: CAWKGTSYEQYF. Full variable domain (rest looked up from reference TRBV30 and TRBJ2-7): SQTIHQWPATLVQPVGSPLSLECTVEGTSNPNLYWYRQAAGRGLQLLFYSVGIGQISSEVPQNLSASRPQDRQFILSSKKLLLSDSGFYLCAWKGTSYEQYFGPGTRLTVT.

The chain joins TRBV27 to TRBJ2-1, with D possibly matching TRBD2 (5 bases). V was clipped by 4 bases and J by 3 bases, with 13 bases between them. Germline-derived CDR1 and CDR2 are MNHEY and SMNVEV (reference sequence). The CDR3 extends over 15 amino acids. The CDR3 sequence: CASSSRGIGYNEQFF. In DNA form, the CDR3 reads TGTGCCAGCAGTTCTCGAGGGATCGGCTACAATGAGCAGTTCTTC.

The chain combines TRBV24-1 with TRBJ1-2; TRBD1 might be the D (6 bases). The CDR3 covers 12 residues. Looked up from germline, CDR1 is KGHDR and CDR2 is SFDVKD. V dropped 6 bases and J dropped 6 bases, with 10 bases sitting between them. The CDR3 sequence: CATSSQGHGYTF. The CDR3 coding sequence is TGTGCCACCAGTTCACAGGGACATGGCTACACCTTC.

The chain joins TRBV28 to TRBJ1-6; 7 bases match TRBD1. Per the germline V gene, CDR1 is MDHEN and CDR2 is SYDVKM. With V trimmed by 2 bases and J by 7 bases, 2 bases remained unmatched. The CDR3 spans 14 residues. This chain's CDR3 is CASSLRGQNSPLHF. The CDR3 DNA reads TGTGCCAGCAGTTTAAGGGGGCAGAATTCACCCCTCCACTTT.

This clone has more than one count but fewer than ten. The chain links TRBV24-1 to TRBJ1-2; D is ambiguous. This CDR3 contains 14 residues. Per the germline V gene, CDR1 is KGHDR and CDR2 is SFDVKD. Trimming cost V 6 bases and J 6 bases, with 16 bases left between them. CDR3 residues: CATSTRSGSNGYTF. For the CDR3, the DNA is TGTGCCACCAGTACCAGATCGGGAAGCAATGGCTACACCTTC.

The gene calls are TRBV7-9 and TRBJ1-3; possible D gene TRBD1, 6 bases. The CDR3 sequence is 12 residues long. The germline V gene has CDR1 SEHNR and CDR2 FQNEAQ (reference sequence). V was clipped by 3 bases and J by 7 bases, with 7 bases between them. DNA for the CDR3: TGTGCCAGCAGCTTCCAGGGGAACACCATATATTTT. Protein product: CASSFQGNTIYF. Full variable domain (remainder filled in from reference TRBV7-9 and TRBJ1-3): DTGVSQNPRHKITKRGQNVTFRCDPISEHNRLYWYRQTLGQGPEFLTYFQNEAQLEKSRLLSDRFSAERPKGSFSTLEIQRTEQGDSAMYLCASSFQGNTIYFGEGSWLTVV.